Each of the 29 T cell receptor beta chains below was sequenced from the same sample in a study. TCRdb ran MiXCR on the 5' RACE reads and lists one entry per CDR3 protein. The sample has just under 65,000 distinct CDR3 sequences; about 20% are singletons. Sequenced input: memory CD4+ T cells sorted from a lymph node. Subset in this sample: memory CD4+ T cells, CD4+CD45RO+CD25-. Every receptor here comes from a female donor with breast cancer.

The chain uses TRBV20-1 and TRBJ1-1, with TRBD1 matching over 8 bases. The CDR3 runs to 12 residues. Per germline, CDR1 DFQATT and CDR2 SNEGSKA (reference sequence). In DNA form, the CDR3 reads TGCAGCGGGTGGAGGACAGGGATTGAAGCTTTCTTT. Encoded protein: CSGWRTGIEAFF.

This clonotype was recorded many times. The V gene is TRBV6-5, the J gene TRBJ1-4, with unresolved D. Trimming removed 6 bases at V and 5 bases at J, with 10 bases between. Germline V lookup: CDR1 MNHEY, CDR2 SVGAGI. This CDR3 has 13 amino acids. CDR3 DNA sequence: TGTGCCAGCAGCGCGCGACTAAATGAAAAACTGTTTTTT. It yields the protein CASSARLNEKLFF.

The table lists this clonotype with a few counts. The V and J genes are TRBV20-1 and TRBJ1-4; no clear D gene. CDR3 size: 13 residues. CDR1 DFQATT and CDR2 SNEGSKA come from the germline V gene (reference sequence). The germline V and J ends were trimmed by 3 bases and 5 bases, with 10 bases remaining between them. The CDR3 reads CSASWTLNEKLFF. In nucleotides, the CDR3 is TGCAGTGCTAGTTGGACCCTAAATGAAAAACTGTTTTTT.

V is TRBV5-1 and J is TRBJ1-2; D call uncertain. CDR3 length equals 13 residues. Trimming shortened V by 2 bases and J by 4 bases, and 9 bases separated the two germline ends. The V gene's germline CDR1 is SGHRS and CDR2 YFSETQ. The CDR3 loop is CASSFGIGYGYTF. CDR3 DNA sequence: TGCGCCAGCAGCTTTGGGATAGGCTATGGCTACACCTTC. The complete variable domain, with remaining parts taken from reference TRBV5-1 and TRBJ1-2, reads KAGVTQTPRYLIKTRGQQVTLSCSPISGHRSVSWYQQTPGQGLQFLFEYFSETQRNKGNFPGRFSGRQFSNSRSEMNVSTLELGDSALYLCASSFGIGYGYTFGSGTRLTVV.

V is TRBV7-9 and J is TRBJ2-6; TRBD1 aligns across 10 bases. Germline V gives CDR1 SEHNR, CDR2 FQNEAQ (reference sequence). The V and J ends lost 6 bases and 10 bases, in that order; junction bases with no gene match: 6. CDR3 size: 14 residues. CDR3 DNA: TGTGCCAGCAGTCGGCCGGGACAGGGGAACGTCCTGACTTTC. Residues: CASSRPGQGNVLTF.

This clonotype has just a few counts. The V call is TRBV5-1, the J call TRBJ2-6, with unresolved D. This CDR3 is built from 17 residues. Germline-derived CDR1 and CDR2 are SGHRS and YFSETQ. V was shortened by 0 bases and J by 0 bases, with 10 bases between the two germline ends. CDR3 amino acids: CASSLGFPSSGANVLTF. The CDR3 DNA reads as TGCGCCAGCAGCTTGGGGTTTCCGAGCTCTGGGGCCAACGTCCTGACTTTC.

As for this clonotype: This clone may be a read error of a much larger clone one base away. The chain uses TRBV12-3 or TRBV12-4 and TRBJ2-5; D assignment may be TRBD1 or TRBD2 (5 bases each). V dropped 5 bases and J dropped 2 bases, with 18 bases sitting between them. The CDR3 loop spans 16 amino acids. The CDR3 region is CASSLGTSFSQETQYF. CDR3 coding DNA: TGTGCCAGCAGTCTCGGGACGAGCTTTTCTCAAGAGACCCAGTACTTC.

This clonotype was seen a few times. V and J are TRBV12-3 or TRBV12-4 and TRBJ2-7; either TRBD1 or TRBD2 may supply D (5 bases each). V gave up 6 bases and J gave up 7 bases, with 16 bases separating them. The CDR3 consists of 13 residues. CDR3 in amino acids: CASSTREGSEQYF. DNA for the CDR3: TGTGCCAGCAGCACCCGTGAGGGGAGTGAGCAGTACTTC.

This clonotype was counted between two and nine times. The genes are TRBV5-1 and TRBJ1-6; D is ambiguous. Trimming took 0 bases from V and 7 from J, leaving 14 bases between them. The CDR3 runs 16 residues. CDR1 is SGHRS, CDR2 YFSETQ, per germline. The CDR3 DNA sequence: TGCGCCAGCAGCTTGGAAGGGTTTCTTGGGAATTCACCCCTCCACTTT. Amino acid sequence: CASSLEGFLGNSPLHF.

There are a few counts of this clonotype. The V gene is TRBV12-3 or TRBV12-4, the J gene TRBJ1-2; 11 nucleotides align to TRBD1. This CDR3 comprises 13 residues. The junction had 4 bases not matched to a gene; V was cut back by 5 bases and J by 8 bases. The CDR3, as DNA: TGTGCCAGCAGTACCGGGACAGGGGGAGGCTACACCTTC. Its translation: CASSTGTGGGYTF.

J is TRBJ1-1 and V is TRBV4-2; a weak D match, TRBD1 (5 bases). Trimming left V 7 bases short and J 5 bases short, with 23 bases between. CDR1 LGHNA and CDR2 YNFKEQ come from the germline V gene. The CDR3 sequence is 16 residues long. The CDR3, as DNA: TGTGCCAGCATCCAGAACCTTCGACAGATTTGGACTGAAGCTTTCTTT. It translates to CASIQNLRQIWTEAFF.

This clonotype was seen more than once but under ten times. V usage is TRBV10-1 and J usage is TRBJ2-2; TRBD2 matches at 12 bases. CDR1 is WNHNN, CDR2 SYGVQD, per germline (reference sequence). Losses at the gene ends were 6 bases for V and 6 bases for J; bases not matched to a gene: 2. This CDR3 region has 14 residues. The CDR3 region is CASRTSGRSGELFF. The DNA of the CDR3 is TGCGCCAGCAGAACTAGCGGGAGGTCCGGGGAGCTGTTTTTT.

The chain recombines TRBV7-3 with TRBJ2-2, with a possible D match to TRBD1 (7 bases). The CDR3 loop spans 14 amino acids. V dropped 6 bases and J dropped 3 bases, with 11 bases sitting between them. Looked up from germline, CDR1 is SGHTA and CDR2 is FQGTGA. The CDR3 DNA is TGTGCCAGCAGTCAGGGGGGCGACACCGGGGAGCTGTTTTTT. This codes for CASSQGGDTGELFF.

The sample holds a few counts of this clonotype. The V and J genes are TRBV7-2 and TRBJ1-1; D may be TRBD1 (5 bases). V shed 5 bases and J shed 1 base, with 17 bases lying between them. The CDR3 has 16 residues. CDR1 SGHTA and CDR2 FQGNSA come from the germline V gene. CDR3 DNA: TGTGCCAGCAGCCCTCGACAGTTGAGCGGGAACACTGAAGCTTTCTTT. Amino acid sequence: CASSPRQLSGNTEAFF.

At least ten counts were recorded for this clonotype. For the CDR3, the DNA is TGCGCCAGCAGCCAAGGGGTGGAACCCAATCAGCCCCAGCATTTT. The encoded protein is CASSQGVEPNQPQHF. The J gene is TRBJ1-5, the V gene TRBV4-3; D unclear. This CDR3 is 15 amino acids long. Trimming pared 1 base from V and 3 bases from J, leaving 10 bases between. Germline assignment: CDR1 LGHNA and CDR2 YSLEER.

The chain employs TRBV5-1 and TRBJ1-4, with D maybe TRBD1 (5 bases). The germline CDR1 and CDR2 sequences are SGHRS and YFSETQ. The CDR3 runs to 13 residues. Trimming removed 6 bases from V and 8 bases from J, with 14 bases in between. Here the CDR3 reads CASKEGRAEKLFF. DNA of the CDR3: TGCGCCAGCAAGGAGGGCAGGGCCGAAAAACTGTTTTTT.

The table lists this clonotype with many counts. The gene calls are TRBV9 and TRBJ2-3; D ambiguous. This CDR3 contains 13 residues. Germline V gene data show CDR1 as SGDLS and CDR2 as YYNGEE. V was shortened by 2 bases and J by 5 bases, with 9 bases between the two germline ends. CDR3 amino acids: CASSVIFGDTQYF. CDR3 DNA sequence: TGTGCCAGCAGCGTCATTTTTGGAGATACGCAGTATTTT.

This clonotype was recorded many times. This chain links TRBV5-1 with TRBJ2-1; 7 bases line up with TRBD2. This CDR3 contains 16 residues. CDR1 and CDR2 (germline): SGHRS, YFSETQ. V lost 1 base, J lost 7 bases, and 11 bases stayed unmatched. The CDR3 sequence is CASSLYGGGGVNEQFF. In DNA form, the CDR3 reads TGCGCCAGCAGCTTGTATGGCGGGGGAGGCGTTAATGAGCAGTTCTTC.

The table lists this clonotype with a few counts. The CDR3 DNA is TGTGCCAGCAGTCCACGTAGGGGTTCGGATGGCTACACCTTC. Translating gives CASSPRRGSDGYTF. This chain links TRBV3-1 with TRBJ1-2; possibly TRBD1 for D (5 bases). The V gene lost 6 bases and the J gene lost 6 bases, with 17 bases spanning the gap. Germline loops: CDR1 LGHDT, CDR2 YNNKEL (reference sequence). This CDR3 has 14 residues.

The table lists this clonotype with many counts. The chain uses TRBV6-5 and TRBJ2-3; 7 nucleotides match TRBD1. V trimming: 0 bases; J trimming: 5 bases; junction bases outside the gene matches: 2. Germline assignment: CDR1 MNHEY and CDR2 SVGAGI. The CDR3 is made up of 14 amino acids. CDR3 sequence: CASSYSGGKDTQYF. In DNA, the CDR3 is TGTGCCAGCAGTTACTCAGGGGGCAAAGATACGCAGTATTTT.

The chain is built from TRBV28 and TRBJ2-1, with 7 positions matching TRBD1. Losses at the gene ends were 5 bases for V and 9 bases for J; bases not matched to a gene: 4. This CDR3 region has 12 residues. The germline V gene has CDR1 MDHEN and CDR2 SYDVKM. This chain's CDR3 is CASSGDRAEQFF. The CDR3 region has the DNA TGTGCCAGCAGTGGAGACAGGGCTGAGCAGTTCTTC.

This clonotype was seen many times. V is TRBV7-2 and J is TRBJ2-7; 7 nucleotides match TRBD1. Germline CDR1 SGHTA, CDR2 FQGNSA. With 3 bases clipped from V and 1 base from J, the junction kept 3 bases outside the gene matches. This CDR3 has 14 residues. The CDR3 spells CASSFTGQSYEQYF. In DNA, the CDR3 is TGTGCCAGCAGCTTCACGGGACAGTCCTACGAGCAGTACTTC.

This clonotype appeared a few times. The chain has TRBV4-1 and TRBJ1-1, with D possibly being TRBD1 (5 bases). Trimming pared 1 base from V and 0 bases from J, leaving 9 bases between. Per the germline V gene, CDR1 is MGHRA and CDR2 is YSYEKL. This CDR3 is built from 15 residues. The CDR3 protein is CASSQGPGVNTEAFF. The CDR3 bases are TGCGCCAGCAGCCAAGGTCCGGGGGTGAACACTGAAGCTTTCTTT.

V gene TRBV6-6 combines with J gene TRBJ2-2; 7 bases fit TRBD2. The germline V gene encodes CDR1 MNHNY and CDR2 SVGAGI (reference sequence). The CDR3 consists of 14 residues. V was pared by 2 bases and J by 5 bases, with 2 bases of the junction left unmatched. This CDR3 is CASSYAGGTGELFF. CDR3 nucleotide sequence: TGTGCCAGCAGTTACGCCGGGGGGACCGGGGAGCTGTTTTTT.

The CDR3 coding sequence is TGTGCCAGCAGTGAACCAGGCAACTATGGCTACACCTTC. The encoded protein is CASSEPGNYGYTF. The genes are TRBV6-1 and TRBJ1-2; no reliable D call. The CDR3 is 13 amino acids. Germline loops: CDR1 MNHNS, CDR2 SASEGT. Trimming took off 2 bases at V and 2 bases at J, with 6 bases between the two ends.

This clonotype was observed a few times. V is TRBV9 and J is TRBJ2-2; unclear D gene. V was trimmed by 4 bases and J by 8 bases, leaving 9 bases between them. The germline CDR1 and CDR2 sequences are SGDLS and YYNGEE. The CDR3 contains 12 residues. In DNA, the CDR3 is TGTGCCAGCAGCCCCTCCGAAGGGGAGCTGTTTTTT. Its translation is CASSPSEGELFF.

On this clonotype: The conserved phenylalanine or tryptophan is not found at the CDR3 terminus, so this likely reflects a read error. The genes are TRBV9 and TRBJ2-1, with TRBD2 matching 12 bases. CDR1 is SGDLS, CDR2 YYNGEE, per germline. The CDR3 is made up of 18 amino acids. Germline trimming cut 3 bases from V and 2 bases from J; bases unmatched to any gene: 9. For the CDR3, the DNA is TGTGCCAGCAGCGCAGGACTAGCGGGACCTTCTACCTACAATGAGCAGTTCCTC. Amino acid sequence: CASSAGLAGPSTYNEQFL.

The chain employs TRBV4-1 and TRBJ1-1, with D unclear. The germline V and J ends were trimmed by 0 bases and 1 base, with 6 bases remaining between them. The V gene's germline CDR1 is MGHRA and CDR2 YSYEKL. The CDR3 sequence is 14 residues long. The CDR3 nucleotides are TGCGCCAGCAGCCAAGATCGGCAGAACACTGAAGCTTTCTTT. This encodes CASSQDRQNTEAFF.

This clonotype was seen many times. The V and J genes are TRBV20-1 and TRBJ1-2; 9 nucleotides agree with TRBD1. The CDR3 has 14 residues. With V trimmed by 0 bases and J by 8 bases, 7 bases remained unmatched. The germline CDR1 and CDR2 sequences are DFQATT and SNEGSKA (reference sequence). The CDR3 bases are TGCAGTGCTAGAGATGTCGACAGGGGGAAGGGCTACACCTTC. It encodes CSARDVDRGKGYTF.